These T cell receptor beta chains were read from a single sample in a study of OX40 agonist ivuxolimab in advanced cancers. Clones were read by immunoSEQ multiplex PCR, and TCRdb kept only the in-frame ones, dropping some. The sample holds roughly 56,000 clones; about 83% are singletons and the top ten take about 0.63%. Source: CD4+ or CD8+ T cells sorted from blood, taken in a trial of the OX40 agonist ivuxolimab. The receptors stem from an adult with an advanced solid tumor such as melanoma, head and neck, liver or kidney cancer. The CDR3 runs from the conserved cysteine through the conserved F or W. The order of the fields is D gene, clone size, V gene, J gene, CDR3 protein, CDR3 DNA. The D gene is left open where the match is weak. Size is stated for part of the rows, as once, few or many counts, or as a class when the clone is expanded.

d_gene: .; abundance: .; v_gene: TRBV27; j_gene: TRBJ1-2; CDR3aa: CASSFGGQVGGYTF; CDR3nt: TGTGCCAGCAGTTTCGGGGGCCAGGTCGGAGGCTACACCTTC
d_gene: .; abundance: .; v_gene: TRBV28; j_gene: TRBJ2-2; CDR3aa: CASRGSGVNTGELFF; CDR3nt: TGTGCCAGCCGGGGGAGCGGAGTAAACACCGGGGAGCTGTTTTTT
d_gene: TRBD1; abundance: .; v_gene: TRBV6-5; j_gene: TRBJ2-2; CDR3aa: CASIGQGASGGELFF; CDR3nt: TGTGCCAGCATCGGACAGGGGGCCTCGGGCGGGGAGCTGTTTTTT
d_gene: TRBD2; abundance: .; v_gene: TRBV4-1; j_gene: TRBJ2-5; CDR3aa: CASSREGLAGGQETQYF; CDR3nt: TGCGCCAGCAGCCGGGAGGGACTAGCGGGAGGACAAGAGACCCAGTACTTC
d_gene: TRBD1; abundance: .; v_gene: TRBV5-8; j_gene: TRBJ2-6; CDR3aa: CASNILQGWVSGANVLTF; CDR3nt: TGTGCCAGCAACATCCTACAGGGGTGGGTCTCTGGGGCCAACGTCCTGACTTTC
d_gene: .; abundance: .; v_gene: TRBV9; j_gene: TRBJ2-3; CDR3aa: CASSPGGGTLSTDTQYF; CDR3nt: TGTGCCAGCAGCCCAGGTGGGGGGACATTAAGCACAGATACGCAGTATTTT
d_gene: TRBD2; abundance: few; v_gene: TRBV4-1; j_gene: TRBJ2-2; CDR3aa: CASSQPNLKTKEREGKNGELFF; CDR3nt: TGCGCCAGCAGCCAGCCGAACCTTAAAACGAAAGAGCGGGAGGGCAAGAACGGGGAGCTGTTTTTT
d_gene: .; abundance: .; v_gene: TRBV10-3; j_gene: TRBJ2-3; CDR3aa: CAISESGLLTQYF; CDR3nt: TGTGCCATCAGTGAGTCTGGGCTACTCACGCAGTATTTT
d_gene: .; abundance: once; v_gene: TRBV6-5; j_gene: TRBJ2-7; CDR3aa: CASRRTEYEQYF; CDR3nt: TGTGCCAGCAGGCGGACAGAGTACGAGCAGTACTTC
d_gene: .; abundance: few; v_gene: TRBV11-3; j_gene: TRBJ2-2; CDR3aa: CASSLDDGELFF; CDR3nt: TGTGCCAGCAGCTTAGATGACGGGGAGCTGTTTTTT
d_gene: .; abundance: .; v_gene: TRBV27; j_gene: TRBJ1-1; CDR3aa: CASSYRLQNTEAFF; CDR3nt: TGTGCCAGCAGTTACCGGCTACAGAACACTGAAGCTTTCTTT
d_gene: TRBD2; abundance: few; v_gene: TRBV25-1; j_gene: TRBJ2-2; CDR3aa: CASSQAGVAGELFF; CDR3nt: TGTGCCAGCAGTCAGGCGGGAGTGGCCGGGGAGCTGTTTTTT
d_gene: TRBD2; abundance: .; v_gene: TRBV4-1; j_gene: TRBJ2-7; CDR3aa: CASSQRTSGYEQYF; CDR3nt: TGCGCCAGCAGCCAAAGGACTAGCGGGTACGAGCAGTACTTC
d_gene: TRBD1; abundance: .; v_gene: TRBV10-3; j_gene: TRBJ1-5; CDR3aa: CAISAIGTGENQPQHF; CDR3nt: TGTGCCATCAGTGCGATCGGGACAGGGGAGAATCAGCCCCAGCATTTT
d_gene: TRBD2; abundance: .; v_gene: TRBV5-6; j_gene: TRBJ2-7; CDR3aa: CASSSPGLAYEQYF; CDR3nt: TGTGCCAGCAGCTCCCCGGGACTAGCCTACGAGCAGTACTTC
d_gene: TRBD2; abundance: .; v_gene: TRBV19; j_gene: TRBJ2-1; CDR3aa: CASSIVGFRSSGSLNEQFF; CDR3nt: TGTGCCAGTAGTATAGTAGGGTTTAGGTCTAGCGGGAGTTTGAATGAGCAGTTCTTC
d_gene: .; abundance: once; v_gene: TRBV23-1; j_gene: TRBJ2-5; CDR3aa: CASTPGGWSRETQYF; CDR3nt: TGCGCCAGCACTCCCGGGGGATGGAGTCGAGAGACCCAGTACTTC
d_gene: .; abundance: .; v_gene: TRBV28; j_gene: TRBJ2-2; CDR3aa: CASSLSTGRTGELFF; CDR3nt: TGTGCCAGCAGTTTATCTACAGGGCGGACCGGGGAGCTGTTTTTT
d_gene: TRBD2; abundance: .; v_gene: TRBV2; j_gene: TRBJ2-7; CDR3aa: CASRGQSGTSVYEQYF; CDR3nt: TGTGCCAGCAGGGGACAGTCCGGGACTAGCGTCTACGAGCAGTACTTC
d_gene: .; abundance: .; v_gene: TRBV6-1; j_gene: TRBJ1-4; CDR3aa: CASIRGSTNEKLFF; CDR3nt: TGTGCCAGCATACGGGGATCCACTAATGAAAAACTGTTTTTT
d_gene: TRBD2; abundance: .; v_gene: TRBV4-1; j_gene: TRBJ2-5; CDR3aa: CASSLEGLAGQETQYF; CDR3nt: TGCGCCAGCAGCCTCGAGGGACTAGCGGGCCAAGAGACCCAGTACTTC
d_gene: TRBD1; abundance: .; v_gene: TRBV5-1; j_gene: TRBJ2-7; CDR3aa: CASSNGTGPYEQYF; CDR3nt: TGCGCCAGCAGCAATGGGACAGGTCCCTACGAGCAGTACTTC
d_gene: .; abundance: .; v_gene: TRBV5-4; j_gene: TRBJ1-5; CDR3aa: CASSTPPAKNQPQHF; CDR3nt: TGTGCCAGCAGCACCCCCCCGGCGAAGAATCAGCCCCAGCATTTT
d_gene: .; abundance: .; v_gene: TRBV19; j_gene: TRBJ2-1; CDR3aa: CASSIDLTNHEQFF; CDR3nt: TGTGCCAGTAGTATAGATCTAACTAACCATGAGCAGTTCTTC
d_gene: .; abundance: few; v_gene: TRBV2; j_gene: TRBJ2-5; CDR3aa: CASSEGTTLRTQYF; CDR3nt: TGTGCCAGCAGTGAGGGGACAACTTTAAGGACCCAGTACTTC
d_gene: TRBD2; abundance: .; v_gene: TRBV28; j_gene: TRBJ2-3; CDR3aa: CASPPGLARTDTQYF; CDR3nt: TGTGCCAGTCCTCCGGGACTAGCGCGGACAGATACGCAGTATTTT
d_gene: TRBD1; abundance: .; v_gene: TRBV11-2; j_gene: TRBJ2-4; CDR3aa: CASSLYDRVDIQYF; CDR3nt: TGTGCCAGCAGCTTATATGACAGGGTTGACATTCAGTACTTC
d_gene: TRBD1; abundance: once; v_gene: TRBV7-8; j_gene: TRBJ2-1; CDR3aa: CASSRRDRVISNEQFF; CDR3nt: TGTGCCAGCAGCCGACGCGACAGGGTTATCAGTAATGAGCAGTTCTTC
d_gene: .; abundance: .; v_gene: TRBV5-1; j_gene: TRBJ2-2; CDR3aa: CASSVSGLIPGELFF; CDR3nt: TGCGCCAGCAGCGTCAGCGGGTTGATTCCCGGGGAGCTGTTTTTT
d_gene: .; abundance: once; v_gene: TRBV6-6; j_gene: TRBJ1-4; CDR3aa: CASSSRSTNEKLFF; CDR3nt: TGTGCCAGCAGTTCCCGCTCAACTAATGAAAAACTGTTTTTT
d_gene: TRBD2; abundance: once; v_gene: TRBV2; j_gene: TRBJ2-7; CDR3aa: CASSAGEGVGEQYF; CDR3nt: TGTGCCAGCAGCGCGGGAGAAGGAGTGGGGGAGCAGTACTTC
d_gene: .; abundance: .; v_gene: TRBV28; j_gene: TRBJ1-1; CDR3aa: CASRGGRGKTEAFF; CDR3nt: TGTGCCAGCAGGGGAGGCAGGGGTAAAACTGAAGCTTTCTTT
d_gene: .; abundance: .; v_gene: TRBV10-2; j_gene: TRBJ1-2; CDR3aa: CASSESRTVVYGYTF; CDR3nt: TGCGCCAGCAGTGAGTCCAGGACCGTTGTCTATGGCTACACCTTC
d_gene: TRBD2; abundance: .; v_gene: TRBV5-1; j_gene: TRBJ2-2; CDR3aa: CASRIAGGSAGELFF; CDR3nt: TGCGCCAGCAGGATAGCGGGAGGATCAGCCGGGGAGCTGTTTTTT
d_gene: .; abundance: once; v_gene: TRBV5-1; j_gene: TRBJ2-7; CDR3aa: CASSLGRSTYEQYF; CDR3nt: TGCGCCAGCAGCTTGGGAAGGAGTACCTACGAGCAGTACTTC
d_gene: .; abundance: .; v_gene: TRBV5-6; j_gene: TRBJ1-2; CDR3aa: CASSLWGMGYGYTF; CDR3nt: TGTGCCAGCAGCTTGTGGGGGATGGGGTATGGCTACACCTTC
d_gene: .; abundance: .; v_gene: TRBV6-6; j_gene: TRBJ1-6; CDR3aa: CASSVGSGSPLHF; CDR3nt: TGTGCCAGCAGTGTCGGGTCGGGCTCACCCCTCCACTTT
d_gene: .; abundance: .; v_gene: TRBV29-1; j_gene: TRBJ1-1; CDR3aa: CSVGRRNTEAFF; CDR3nt: TGCAGCGTCGGACGGAGGAACACTGAAGCTTTCTTT
d_gene: TRBD1; abundance: .; v_gene: TRBV9; j_gene: TRBJ1-2; CDR3aa: CASSVEQGAIYGYTF; CDR3nt: TGTGCCAGCAGCGTAGAACAGGGGGCGATCTATGGCTACACCTTC
d_gene: .; abundance: .; v_gene: TRBV6-6; j_gene: TRBJ2-2; CDR3aa: CASSYEGTGELFF; CDR3nt: TGTGCCAGCAGTTATGAGGGGACCGGGGAGCTGTTTTTT
d_gene: .; abundance: .; v_gene: TRBV11-2; j_gene: TRBJ2-1; CDR3aa: CASSLAGYNEQFF; CDR3nt: TGTGCCAGCAGCTTAGCCGGGTACAATGAGCAGTTCTTC
d_gene: .; abundance: few; v_gene: TRBV27; j_gene: TRBJ1-2; CDR3aa: CASSTRLRDGYTF; CDR3nt: TGTGCCAGCAGTACCAGACTTCGGGATGGCTACACCTTC
d_gene: .; abundance: .; v_gene: TRBV5-4; j_gene: TRBJ2-5; CDR3aa: CASSRDTQETQYF; CDR3nt: TGTGCCAGCAGCCGGGACACCCAAGAGACCCAGTACTTC
d_gene: .; abundance: .; v_gene: TRBV2; j_gene: TRBJ1-6; CDR3aa: CATEDRGNSPLHF; CDR3nt: TGTGCCACCGAGGACAGAGGAAATTCACCCCTCCACTTT
d_gene: TRBD1; abundance: .; v_gene: TRBV7-7; j_gene: TRBJ2-5; CDR3aa: CASSLDRGETQYF; CDR3nt: TGTGCTAGCAGCCTAGACAGGGGAGAGACCCAGTACTTC